This T cell receptor beta chain is from a study of cytomegalovirus exposure and HLA in healthy donors. PCR employed 60 Vbeta and 13 Jbeta primers. Produced via immunoSEQ multiplex PCR; TCRdb's table is partial and in-frame only. The sample carries 150,000 or so clones, over 75% recorded once. Trimming took 5 bases from V and 5 from J; bases not matched to a gene: 10. Germline V gene data show CDR1 as SGHRS and CDR2 as YFSETQ. The CDR3 has 15 residues. This chain joins TRBV5-1 and TRBJ2-3; 8 bases map to TRBD2. Sequencing was carried out using PBMCs. This TCR was sampled from a man aged 30 to 45 in good health and CMV-seropositive. CDR3 bases: TGCGCCAGCAGTTCAGCGGGAGCGAATCGAGATACGCAGTATTTT. Protein sequence: CASSSAGANRDTQYF.